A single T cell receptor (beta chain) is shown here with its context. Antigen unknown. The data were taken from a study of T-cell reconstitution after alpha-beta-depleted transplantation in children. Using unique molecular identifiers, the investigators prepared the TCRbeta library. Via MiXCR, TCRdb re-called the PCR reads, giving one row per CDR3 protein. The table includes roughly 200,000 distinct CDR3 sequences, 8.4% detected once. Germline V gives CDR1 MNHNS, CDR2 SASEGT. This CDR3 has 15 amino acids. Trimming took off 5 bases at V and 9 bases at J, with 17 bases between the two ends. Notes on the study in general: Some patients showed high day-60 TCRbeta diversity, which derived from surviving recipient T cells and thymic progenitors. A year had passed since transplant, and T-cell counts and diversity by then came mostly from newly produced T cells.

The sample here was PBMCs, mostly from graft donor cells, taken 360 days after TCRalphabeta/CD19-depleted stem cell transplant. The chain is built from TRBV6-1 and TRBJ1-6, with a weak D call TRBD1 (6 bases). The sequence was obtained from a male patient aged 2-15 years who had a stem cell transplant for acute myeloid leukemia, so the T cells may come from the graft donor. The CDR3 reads CASSPGTKGSSPLHF. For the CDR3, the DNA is TGTGCCAGCAGTCCCGGGACAAAAGGAAGTTCACCCCTCCACTTT.